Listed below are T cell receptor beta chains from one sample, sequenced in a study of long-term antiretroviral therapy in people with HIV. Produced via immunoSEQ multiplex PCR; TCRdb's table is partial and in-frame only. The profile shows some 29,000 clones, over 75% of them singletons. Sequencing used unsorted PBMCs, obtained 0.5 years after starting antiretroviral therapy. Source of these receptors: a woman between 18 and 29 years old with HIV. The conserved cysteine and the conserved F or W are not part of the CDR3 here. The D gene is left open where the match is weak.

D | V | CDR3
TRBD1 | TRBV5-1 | ASSVGQGISLPSYEQY
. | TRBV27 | ASSQAPPSYGYT
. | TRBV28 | ASSFDFEAF
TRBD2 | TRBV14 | ASSQGGTRQY
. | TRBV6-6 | ASSYAGGEQF
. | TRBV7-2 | ASSLATGELF
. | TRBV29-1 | SVDGLSGANVLT
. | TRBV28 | ASSLRGTLEQY
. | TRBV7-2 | ASSVRQSSYNEQF
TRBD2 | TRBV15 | ATSRPGTNNEQF
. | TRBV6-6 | ASSSPSSSYNEQF
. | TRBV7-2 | ASSLHGNLLSGANVLT
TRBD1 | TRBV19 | ASSIGTGGDSIYGYT
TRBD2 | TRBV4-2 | ASSQAAGDSYNEQF
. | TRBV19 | AANDRDISNQPQH
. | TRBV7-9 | ASSSRIGRLGYT
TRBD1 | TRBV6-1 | ASSRTGGLNTEAF
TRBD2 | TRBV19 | ASKRRLAAYEQY
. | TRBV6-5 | ASSYSQDQPQH
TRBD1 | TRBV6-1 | ASSEHRQGVYGYT
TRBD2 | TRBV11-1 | ASSLRSGRVYEQY
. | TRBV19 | ASRRDFPGTDTQY
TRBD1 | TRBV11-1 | ASSFALDRGGTGELF
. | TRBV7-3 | ASSPRGGADTQY
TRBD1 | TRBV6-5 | ASGTGGYGYT
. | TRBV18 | ASSPEGGKDTQY
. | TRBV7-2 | ASSSNRIQETQY
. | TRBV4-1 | ASSPRGSGANVLT
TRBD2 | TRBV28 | ASTRTSGGSYNEQF
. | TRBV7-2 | ASSPSTYEQY
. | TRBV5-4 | ASSSKRAIKETQY
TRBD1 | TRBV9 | ASSPRGTTNTGELF
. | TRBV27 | ASSFKGAGAGEQY
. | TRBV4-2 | ASSQGRIMSSYEQY
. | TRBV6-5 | ASSPTSRYEQY
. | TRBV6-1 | ASSGRHSDTQY
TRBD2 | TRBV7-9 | ASTPKAGLSNTGELF
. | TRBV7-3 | ASSLGGQTSGEQY
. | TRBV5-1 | ASSPDLSRKTQY
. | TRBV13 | ASSFGDGYT
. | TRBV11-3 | ASSLRAGTSYNEQF
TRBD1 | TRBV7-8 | ASSLGQGGYEQY
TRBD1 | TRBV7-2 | ASSLGSGTVKAGELF
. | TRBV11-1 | ASSPLQGRPNYGYT
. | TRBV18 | ASSPEVRPADTQY